The entry below gives a single T cell receptor beta chain sequence along with its context. This sample was taken from a study of blood T cell repertoires in COVID-19. About the study: The United States, Italy and Spain provided the acute and convalescent COVID-19 samples. From T cells, B-cell-depleted T cells, or PBMCs came the material, which was cDNA or gDNA.

Original data processing: Reference gene primers were amplified, and this amplification served to estimate nucleated cell counts. Libraries were prepared by immunoSEQ multiplex PCR; TCRdb keeps only in-frame clonotypes and omits some of them. Clone size and the V and J calls come from that table; the DNA yielded D and trimming. Altogether roughly 180,000 clones are present, around 87% being singletons, with the ten largest covering around 2.3%. The CDR3 runs to 15 residues. The ends were cut back, 1 base at V and 0 bases at J, with 7 bases in the middle. Germline-derived CDR1 and CDR2 are MNHEY and SVGEGT. This study enrolled people aged about 18 to 100 from about two dozen US geographic areas.

Sequencing was performed on PBMCs or T cells enriched from blood (not recorded which). The source is a woman in her thirties who had recovered from COVID-19. The chain employs TRBV6-2 or TRBV6-3 and TRBJ1-5; D gene uncertain. This CDR3 reads CASSYFGGSNQPQHF. DNA of the CDR3: TGTGCCAGCAGTTACTTTGGCGGTAGCAATCAGCCCCAGCATTTT.